This entry concerns a single TCR beta chain. This table comes from immunoSEQ multiplex PCR, and its TCRdb copy is limited to in-frame clones, with some not included. The profile shows some 8,900 clones, over 98% of them singletons. This record belongs to a study of monozygotic twins with cystic fibrosis. In germline, CDR1 is ENHRY, CDR2 SYGVKD. The length of the CDR3 is 15 residues. V dropped 4 bases and J dropped 5 bases, with 17 bases sitting between them. V is TRBV10-3 and J is TRBJ1-1; tentative D call: TRBD1 (6 bases). The sequence was collected from a girl aged 2 to 10 with cystic fibrosis. The sequencing sample was made of blood. The CDR3 here is CAISATRGGETEAFF. In DNA, the CDR3 is TGTGCCATCAGTGCTACTCGAGGGGGTGAGACTGAAGCTTTCTTT.